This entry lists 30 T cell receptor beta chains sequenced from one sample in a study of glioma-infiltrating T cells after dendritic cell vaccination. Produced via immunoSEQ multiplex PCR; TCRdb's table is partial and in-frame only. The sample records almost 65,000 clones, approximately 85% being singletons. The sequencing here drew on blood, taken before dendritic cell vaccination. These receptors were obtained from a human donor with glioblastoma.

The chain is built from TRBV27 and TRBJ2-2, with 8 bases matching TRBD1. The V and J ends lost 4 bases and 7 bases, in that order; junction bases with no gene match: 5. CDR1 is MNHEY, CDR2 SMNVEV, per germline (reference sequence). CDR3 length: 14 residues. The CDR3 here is CASSSDRDNGELFF. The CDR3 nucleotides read TGTGCCAGCAGTTCGGACAGGGATAACGGGGAGCTGTTTTTT.

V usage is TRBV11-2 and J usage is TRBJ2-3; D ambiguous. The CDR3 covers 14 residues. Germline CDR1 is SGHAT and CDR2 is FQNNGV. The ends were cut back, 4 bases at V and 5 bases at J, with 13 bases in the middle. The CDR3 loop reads CASSSGYLEDTQYF. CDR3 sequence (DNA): TGTGCCAGCAGCTCCGGGTACTTAGAAGATACGCAGTATTTT.

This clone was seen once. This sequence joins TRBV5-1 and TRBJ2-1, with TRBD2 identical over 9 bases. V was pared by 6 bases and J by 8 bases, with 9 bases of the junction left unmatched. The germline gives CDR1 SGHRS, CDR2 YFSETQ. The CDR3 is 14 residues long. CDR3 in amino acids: CASNLAGQSYEQFF. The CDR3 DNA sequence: TGCGCCAGCAACCTAGCGGGGCAGTCGTATGAGCAGTTCTTC.

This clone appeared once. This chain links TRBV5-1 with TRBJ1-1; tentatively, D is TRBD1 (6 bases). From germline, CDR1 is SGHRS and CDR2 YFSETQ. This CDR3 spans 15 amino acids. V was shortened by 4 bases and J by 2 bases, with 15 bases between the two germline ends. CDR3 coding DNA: TGCGCCAGCAGCCTACTGACAGGCCCAAACACTGAAGCTTTCTTT. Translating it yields CASSLLTGPNTEAFF.

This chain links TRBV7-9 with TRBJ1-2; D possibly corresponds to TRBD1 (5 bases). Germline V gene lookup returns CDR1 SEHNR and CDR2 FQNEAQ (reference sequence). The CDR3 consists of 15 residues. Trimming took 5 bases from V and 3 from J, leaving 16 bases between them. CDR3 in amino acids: CASSATDLPHYGYTF. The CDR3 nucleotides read TGTGCCAGCAGCGCGACAGATCTCCCCCACTATGGCTACACCTTC. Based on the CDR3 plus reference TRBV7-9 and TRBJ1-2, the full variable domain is DTGVSQNPRHKITKRGQNVTFRCDPISEHNRLYWYRQTLGQGPEFLTYFQNEAQLEKSRLLSDRFSAERPKGSFSTLEIQRTEQGDSAMYLCASSATDLPHYGYTFGSGTRLTVV.

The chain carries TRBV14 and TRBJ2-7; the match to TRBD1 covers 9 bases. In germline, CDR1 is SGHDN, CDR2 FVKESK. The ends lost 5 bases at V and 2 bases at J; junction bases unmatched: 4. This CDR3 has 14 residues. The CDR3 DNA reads TGTGCCAGCAGCGATGGGACAGGGACCTACGAGCAGTACTTC. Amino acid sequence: CASSDGTGTYEQYF.

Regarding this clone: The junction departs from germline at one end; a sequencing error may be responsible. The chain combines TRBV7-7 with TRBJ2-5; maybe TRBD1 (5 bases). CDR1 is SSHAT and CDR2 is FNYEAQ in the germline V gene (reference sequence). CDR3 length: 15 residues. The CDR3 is CASSPSPTAQETQYF. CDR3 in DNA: TGTGCTAGCAGCCCGAGTCCGACAGCTCAAGAGACCCAGTACTTC.

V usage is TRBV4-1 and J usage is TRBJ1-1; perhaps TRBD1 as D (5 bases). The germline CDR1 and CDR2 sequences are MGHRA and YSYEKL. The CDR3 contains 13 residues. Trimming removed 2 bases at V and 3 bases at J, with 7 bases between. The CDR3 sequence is CASSQQGDTEAFF. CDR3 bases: TGCGCCAGCAGCCAACAGGGCGACACTGAAGCTTTCTTT.

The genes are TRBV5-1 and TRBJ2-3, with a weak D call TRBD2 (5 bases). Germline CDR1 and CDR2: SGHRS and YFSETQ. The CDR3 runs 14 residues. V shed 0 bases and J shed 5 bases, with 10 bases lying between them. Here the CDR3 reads CASSLALLVDTQYF. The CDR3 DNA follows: TGCGCCAGCAGCTTGGCTCTACTAGTAGATACGCAGTATTTT.

CDR3 loop: CASSYSYGYTF. The CDR3 DNA is TGTGCCAGCAGTTACAGCTATGGCTACACCTTC. The J gene is TRBJ1-2, the V gene TRBV28, with unresolved D. The V end lost 4 bases, the J end lost 4 bases, and 4 bases lay between the germline ends. The CDR3 is 11 residues long. The V gene's germline CDR1 is MDHEN and CDR2 SYDVKM.

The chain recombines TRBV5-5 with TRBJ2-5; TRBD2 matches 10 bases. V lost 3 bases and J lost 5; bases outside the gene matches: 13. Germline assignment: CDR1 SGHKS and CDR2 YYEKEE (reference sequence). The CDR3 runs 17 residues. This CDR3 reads CASSSGGQRGGGETQYF. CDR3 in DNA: TGTGCCAGCAGCTCCGGGGGCCAGCGGGGGGGCGGTGAGACCCAGTACTTC.

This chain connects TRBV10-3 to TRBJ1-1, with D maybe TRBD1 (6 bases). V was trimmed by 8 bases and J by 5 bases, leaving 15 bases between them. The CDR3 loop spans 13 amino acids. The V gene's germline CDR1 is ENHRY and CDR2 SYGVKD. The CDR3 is CAIGGPGATEAFF. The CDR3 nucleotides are TGTGCCATCGGCGGACCAGGGGCAACTGAAGCTTTCTTT.

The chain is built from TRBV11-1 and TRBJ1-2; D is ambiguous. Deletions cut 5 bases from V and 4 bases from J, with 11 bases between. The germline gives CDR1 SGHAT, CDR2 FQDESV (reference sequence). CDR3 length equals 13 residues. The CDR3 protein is CASSEEGGYGYTF. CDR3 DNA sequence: TGTGCCAGCAGCGAGGAGGGTGGCTATGGCTACACCTTC.

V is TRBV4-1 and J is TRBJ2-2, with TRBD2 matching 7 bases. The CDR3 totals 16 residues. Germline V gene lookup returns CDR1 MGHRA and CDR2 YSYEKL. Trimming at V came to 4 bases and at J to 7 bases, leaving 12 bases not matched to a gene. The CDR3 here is CASSLSGAERIGELFF. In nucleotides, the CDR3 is TGCGCCAGCAGCCTAAGCGGGGCGGAAAGGATCGGGGAGCTGTTTTTT.

CDR3 in amino acids: CASKSGGEISTF. DNA for the CDR3: TGTGCCAGCAAATCAGGGGGCGAGATCAGTACCTTC. This sequence joins TRBV6-1 and TRBJ1-2; 8 bases match TRBD1. This CDR3 has 12 residues. Trimming took 7 bases from V and 14 from J; bases not matched to a gene: 12. Germline lookup yields CDR1 MNHNS and CDR2 SASEGT.

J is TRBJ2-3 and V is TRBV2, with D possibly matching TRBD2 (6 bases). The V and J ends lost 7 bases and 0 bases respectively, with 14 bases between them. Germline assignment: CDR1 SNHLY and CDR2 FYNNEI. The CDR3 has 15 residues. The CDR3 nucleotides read TGTGCCAGCAATGCAGTAGCGGTTAGCACAGATACGCAGTATTTT. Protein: CASNAVAVSTDTQYF.

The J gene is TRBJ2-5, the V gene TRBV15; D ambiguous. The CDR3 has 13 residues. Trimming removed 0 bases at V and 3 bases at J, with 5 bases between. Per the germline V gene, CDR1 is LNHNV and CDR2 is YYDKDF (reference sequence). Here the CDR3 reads CATSRDPEETQYF. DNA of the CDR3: TGTGCCACCAGCAGAGACCCGGAAGAGACCCAGTACTTC.

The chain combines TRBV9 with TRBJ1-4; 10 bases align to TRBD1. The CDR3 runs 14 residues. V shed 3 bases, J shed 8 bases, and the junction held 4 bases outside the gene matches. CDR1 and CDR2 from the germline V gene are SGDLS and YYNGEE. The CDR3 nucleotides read TGTGCCAGCAGCGCCGGGACAGGGGAAGAAAAACTGTTTTTT. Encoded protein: CASSAGTGEEKLFF. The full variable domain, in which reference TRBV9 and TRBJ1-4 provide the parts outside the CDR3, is DSGVTQTPKHLITATGQRVTLRCSPRSGDLSVYWYQQSLDQGLQFLIQYYNGEERAKGNILERFSAQQFPDLHSELNLSSLELGDSALYFCASSAGTGEEKLFFGSGTQLSVL.

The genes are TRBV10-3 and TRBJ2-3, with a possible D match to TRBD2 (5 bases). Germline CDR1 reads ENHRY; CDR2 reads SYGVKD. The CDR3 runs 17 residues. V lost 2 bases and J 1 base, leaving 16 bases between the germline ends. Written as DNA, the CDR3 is TGTGCCATCAGTGAGCTTGGACTTACGGACCGCACAGATACGCAGTATTTT. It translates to CAISELGLTDRTDTQYF.

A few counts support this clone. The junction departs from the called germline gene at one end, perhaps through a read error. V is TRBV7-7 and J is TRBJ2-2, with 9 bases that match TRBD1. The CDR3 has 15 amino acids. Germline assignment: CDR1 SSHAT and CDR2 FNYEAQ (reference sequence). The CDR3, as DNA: TGTGCTAGCAGCACGGACAGGGGAAGGGCCGGGGAGCTGTTTTTT. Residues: CASSTDRGRAGELFF.

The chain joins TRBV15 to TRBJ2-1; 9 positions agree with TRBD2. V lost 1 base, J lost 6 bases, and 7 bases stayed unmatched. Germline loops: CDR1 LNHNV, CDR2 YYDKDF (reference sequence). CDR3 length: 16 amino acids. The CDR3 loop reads CATSRGPGLASNEQFF. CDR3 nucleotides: TGTGCCACCAGCAGAGGACCGGGACTAGCTTCCAATGAGCAGTTCTTC. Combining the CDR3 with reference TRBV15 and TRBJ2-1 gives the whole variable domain DAMVIQNPRYQVTQFGKPVTLSCSQTLNHNVMYWYQQKSSQAPKLLFHYYDKDFNNEADTPDNFQSRRPNTSFCFLDIRSPGLGDTAMYLCATSRGPGLASNEQFFGPGTRLTVL.

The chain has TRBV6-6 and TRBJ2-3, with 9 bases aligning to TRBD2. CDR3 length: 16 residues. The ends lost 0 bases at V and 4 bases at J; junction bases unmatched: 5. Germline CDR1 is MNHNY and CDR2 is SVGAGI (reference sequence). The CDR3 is CASSYSLRGGPDTQYF. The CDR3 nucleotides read TGTGCCAGCAGTTACTCGTTGCGGGGGGGCCCAGATACGCAGTATTTT.

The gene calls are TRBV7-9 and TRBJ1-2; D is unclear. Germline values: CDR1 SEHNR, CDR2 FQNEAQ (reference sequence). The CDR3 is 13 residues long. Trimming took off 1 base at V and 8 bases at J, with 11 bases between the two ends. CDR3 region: CASSLDRRWGYTF. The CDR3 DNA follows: TGTGCCAGCAGCTTAGACCGGCGGTGGGGCTACACCTTC.

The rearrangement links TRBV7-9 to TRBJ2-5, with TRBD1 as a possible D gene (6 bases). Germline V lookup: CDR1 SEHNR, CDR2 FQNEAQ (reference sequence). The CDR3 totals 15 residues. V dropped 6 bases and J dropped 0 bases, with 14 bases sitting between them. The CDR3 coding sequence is TGTGCCAGCAGTCGGACAGCCGCGTACCAAGAGACCCAGTACTTC. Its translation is CASSRTAAYQETQYF.

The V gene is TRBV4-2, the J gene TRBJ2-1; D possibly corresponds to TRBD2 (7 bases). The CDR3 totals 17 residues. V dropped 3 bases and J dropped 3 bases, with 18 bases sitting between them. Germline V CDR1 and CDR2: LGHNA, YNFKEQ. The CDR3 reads CASSQLNRGAYYNEQFF. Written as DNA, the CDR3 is TGTGCCAGCAGCCAGCTTAACCGGGGGGCTTACTACAATGAGCAGTTCTTC.

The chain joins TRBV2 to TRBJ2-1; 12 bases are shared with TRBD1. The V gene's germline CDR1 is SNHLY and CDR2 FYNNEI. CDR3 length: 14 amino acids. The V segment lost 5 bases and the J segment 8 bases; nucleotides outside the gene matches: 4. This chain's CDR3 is CASSLGTGGDEQFF. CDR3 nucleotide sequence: TGTGCCAGCAGTCTCGGGACAGGGGGCGATGAGCAGTTCTTC.

CDR3 amino acids: CASSSGRDREVEAFF. The CDR3 DNA reads as TGTGCCAGCAGCTCCGGGCGGGACAGGGAAGTTGAAGCTTTCTTT. V gene TRBV11-3 combines with J gene TRBJ1-1; TRBD1 aligns across 9 bases. CDR3 length: 15 residues. From germline, CDR1 is SGHNT and CDR2 YENEEA. Trimming at V came to 4 bases and at J to 7 bases, leaving 10 bases not matched to a gene.

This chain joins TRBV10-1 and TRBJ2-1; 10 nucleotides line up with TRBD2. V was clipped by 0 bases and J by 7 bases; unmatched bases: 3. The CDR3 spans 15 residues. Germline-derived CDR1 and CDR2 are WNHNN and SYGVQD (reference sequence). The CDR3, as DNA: TGCGCCAGCAGTGAGTCTAGCGGGGGGCCTAATGAGCAGTTCTTC. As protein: CASSESSGGPNEQFF.

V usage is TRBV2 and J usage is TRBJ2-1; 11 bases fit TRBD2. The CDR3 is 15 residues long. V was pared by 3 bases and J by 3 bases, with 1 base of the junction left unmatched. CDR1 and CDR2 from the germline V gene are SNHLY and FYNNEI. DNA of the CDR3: TGTGCCAGCAGTGATCTAGCGGGGGGCTACAATGAGCAGTTCTTC. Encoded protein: CASSDLAGGYNEQFF.

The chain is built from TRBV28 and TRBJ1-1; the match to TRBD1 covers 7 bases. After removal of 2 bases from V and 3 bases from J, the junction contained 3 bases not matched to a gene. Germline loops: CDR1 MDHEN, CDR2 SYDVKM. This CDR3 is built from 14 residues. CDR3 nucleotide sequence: TGTGCCAGCAGTTTAGACAGGGAATACACTGAAGCTTTCTTT. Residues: CASSLDREYTEAFF.